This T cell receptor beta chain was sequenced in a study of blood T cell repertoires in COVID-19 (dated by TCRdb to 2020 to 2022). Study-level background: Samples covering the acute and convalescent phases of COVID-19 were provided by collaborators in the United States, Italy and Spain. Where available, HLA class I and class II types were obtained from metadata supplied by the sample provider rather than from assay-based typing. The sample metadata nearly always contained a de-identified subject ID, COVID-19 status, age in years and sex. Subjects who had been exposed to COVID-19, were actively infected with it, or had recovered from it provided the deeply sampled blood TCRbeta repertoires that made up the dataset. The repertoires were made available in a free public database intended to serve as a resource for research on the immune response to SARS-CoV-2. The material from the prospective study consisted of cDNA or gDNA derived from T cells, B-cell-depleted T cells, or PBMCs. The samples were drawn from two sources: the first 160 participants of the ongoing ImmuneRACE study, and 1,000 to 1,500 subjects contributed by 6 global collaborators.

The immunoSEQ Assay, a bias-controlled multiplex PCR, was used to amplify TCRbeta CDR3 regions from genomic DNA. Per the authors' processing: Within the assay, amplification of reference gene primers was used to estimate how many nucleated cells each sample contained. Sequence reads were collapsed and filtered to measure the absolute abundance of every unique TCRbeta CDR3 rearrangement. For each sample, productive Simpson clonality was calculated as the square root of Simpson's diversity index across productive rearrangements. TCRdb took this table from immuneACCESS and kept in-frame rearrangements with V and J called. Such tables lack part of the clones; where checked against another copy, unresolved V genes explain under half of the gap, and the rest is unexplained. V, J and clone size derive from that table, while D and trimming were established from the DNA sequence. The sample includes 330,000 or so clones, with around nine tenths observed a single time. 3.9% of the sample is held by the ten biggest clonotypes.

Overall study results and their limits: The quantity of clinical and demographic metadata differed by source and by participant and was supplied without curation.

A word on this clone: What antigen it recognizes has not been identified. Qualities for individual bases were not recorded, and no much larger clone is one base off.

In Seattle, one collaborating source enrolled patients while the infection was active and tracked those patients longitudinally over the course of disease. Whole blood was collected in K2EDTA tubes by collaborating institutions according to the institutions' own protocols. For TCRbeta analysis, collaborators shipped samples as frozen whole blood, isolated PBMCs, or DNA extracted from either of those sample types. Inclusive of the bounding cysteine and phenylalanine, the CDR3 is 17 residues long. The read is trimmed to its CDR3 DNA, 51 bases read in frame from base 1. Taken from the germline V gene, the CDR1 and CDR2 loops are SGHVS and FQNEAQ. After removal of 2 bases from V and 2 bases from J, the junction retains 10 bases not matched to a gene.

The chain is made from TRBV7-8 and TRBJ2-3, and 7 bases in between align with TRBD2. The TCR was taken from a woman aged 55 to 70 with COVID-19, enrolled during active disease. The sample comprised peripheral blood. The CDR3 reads CASSLLGLQRDTDTQYF. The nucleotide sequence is TGTGCCAGCAGCTTATTGGGCCTTCAGCGGGACACAGATACGCAGTATTTT.